Shown below are 15 T cell receptor beta chains from a single sample sequenced in a study of T cells in Graves' hyperthyroidism and ophthalmopathy. RNA transcripts provided the source from which TCR beta CDR3 regions were amplified. Initially, a first-round RT-PCR of the TCR CDR3 employed the HTBI primer set. MiXCR, applied by TCRdb to the multiplex PCR reads, yields one record per CDR3 protein. The data hold 500,000 to 600,000 distinct CDR3 sequences, with 35% to 50% observed a single time. The specimen was peripheral blood or thyroid tissue (not recorded which). The receptor source for this set is an adult woman with Graves' disease, either hyperthyroidism or ophthalmopathy (not recorded which).

J is TRBJ2-7 and V is TRBV18; tentative D call: TRBD2 (5 bases). V shed 1 base and J shed 12 bases, with 16 bases lying between them. The CDR3 runs 13 residues. CDR1 is KGHSH and CDR2 is LQKENI in the germline V gene. DNA of the CDR3: TGTGCCAGCTCACCACTGGCCGAAAAGGGAGCGTACTTC. It specifies CASSPLAEKGAYF.

In its sample, this clonotype was seen many times. This rearrangement joins TRBV5-8 to TRBJ1-4; possibly TRBD1 for D (5 bases). Germline CDR1 is SGHTS and CDR2 is YDEGEE. This CDR3 is built from 15 residues. V was trimmed by 4 bases and J by 3 bases, leaving 13 bases between them. CDR3 in DNA: TGTGCCAGCAGCCCAAGAGGACACCCTAATGAAAAACTGTTTTTT. Its translation: CASSPRGHPNEKLFF. Looking up the rest from reference TRBV5-8 and TRBJ1-4 gives the full variable domain: EAGVTQSPTHLIKTRGQQATLRCSPISGHTSVYWYQQALGLGLQFLLWYDEGEERNRGNFPPRFSGRQFPNYSSELNVNALELEDSALYLCASSPRGHPNEKLFFGSGTQLSVL.

This clonotype was counted at least ten times. This chain connects TRBV25-1 to TRBJ1-1, with 8 positions matching TRBD1. The J segment lost 7 bases and the V segment lost 4 bases, leaving 8 bases of the junction unmatched. CDR3 size: 14 residues. Per the germline V gene, CDR1 is MGHDK and CDR2 is SYGVNS. The CDR3 sequence is CASSGLRGLGEAFF. CDR3 bases: TGTGCCAGCAGTGGACTCAGGGGGCTGGGTGAAGCTTTCTTT.

At least ten counts were recorded for this clonotype. The chain couples TRBV10-3 to TRBJ2-5; D is perhaps TRBD1 (6 bases). Trimming took off 4 bases at V and 4 bases at J, with 13 bases between the two ends. In germline, CDR1 is ENHRY, CDR2 SYGVKD. The CDR3 runs 14 residues. CDR3 in DNA: TGTGCCATCAGTGCAGGGGTAGGGGTAGAGACCCAGTACTTC. It encodes CAISAGVGVETQYF.

This clonotype was observed many times. This rearrangement joins TRBV7-9 to TRBJ1-3, with TRBD1 as a possible D gene (5 bases). Trimming pared 3 bases from V and 0 bases from J, leaving 12 bases between. The CDR3 totals 16 residues. From germline, CDR1 is SEHNR and CDR2 FQNEAQ (reference sequence). The CDR3 sequence: CASSLGEGRSGNTIYF. As DNA, the CDR3 is TGTGCCAGCAGCTTGGGGGAGGGCCGCTCTGGAAACACCATATATTTT.

As concerns this clonotype: An end of the junction does not agree with germline; a read error may underlie this. V usage is TRBV20-1 and J usage is TRBJ1-5; D unresolved. The CDR3 sequence is 12 residues long. Germline CDR1 and CDR2: DFQATT and SNEGSKA (reference sequence). This CDR3 is CSARDRGQPQHF. The CDR3 DNA reads TGCAGTGCTAGAGATCGAGGTCAGCCCCAGCATTTC.

This clonotype was detected a few times. The chain employs TRBV20-1 and TRBJ2-5; 10 nucleotides align to TRBD1. The germline V gene has CDR1 DFQATT and CDR2 SNEGSKA (reference sequence). The CDR3 sequence is 13 residues long. Trimming at V came to 2 bases and at J to 5 bases, leaving 2 bases not matched to a gene. The CDR3 DNA is TGCAGTGCTAGACCGGACAGGGGGGAGACCCAGTACTTC. The encoded protein is CSARPDRGETQYF.

About this clonotype: The germline gene is not matched at one end of the junction; a read error may be the cause. The chain uses TRBV7-9 and TRBJ2-7; TRBD2 matches at 8 bases. The CDR3 runs 19 residues. CDR1 SEHNR and CDR2 FQNEAQ come from the germline V gene (reference sequence). In nucleotides, the CDR3 is TGCGCCAGCAGCCCCGGGATGACCTTAGCGGGATCCTACTCCTACGAGCAGTACTTC. Translating gives CASSPGMTLAGSYSYEQYF.

This sequence joins TRBV6-5 and TRBJ1-6; D uncertain. V lost 2 bases to trimming and J lost 17 bases, with 4 bases between them. The CDR3 totals 9 residues. Germline V gives CDR1 MNHEY, CDR2 SVGAGI. For the CDR3, the DNA is TGTGCCAGCAGTTACCCGTTCCACTTT. Translation gives CASSYPFHF.

The rearrangement uses TRBV5-1 and TRBJ1-5, with D possibly matching TRBD1 (5 bases). CDR1 is SGHRS, CDR2 YFSETQ, per germline. Trimming took 2 bases from V and 4 from J, leaving 10 bases between them. The CDR3 totals 14 residues. The CDR3 loop is CASSFDSINQPQHF. The CDR3, as DNA: TGCGCCAGCAGCTTTGACAGTATTAATCAGCCCCAGCATTTT.

This clonotype was counted at least ten times. This chain connects TRBV20-1 to TRBJ2-5; 10 bases are shared with TRBD1. The CDR3 runs 15 residues. The ends lost 4 bases at V and 5 bases at J; junction bases unmatched: 10. Germline V gene data show CDR1 as DFQATT and CDR2 as SNEGSKA (reference sequence). The CDR3 loop is CSATSRQGAAETQYF. CDR3 DNA sequence: TGCAGTGCTACCTCCCGACAGGGGGCGGCGGAGACCCAGTACTTC.

This clonotype turned up a few times. The DNA for the CDR3 is TGCAGCGTTGATGAGGGCAGAGACTATGGCTACACCTTC. Translated: CSVDEGRDYGYTF. This rearrangement joins TRBV29-1 to TRBJ1-2; D is undetermined. The V and J ends lost 3 bases and 3 bases respectively, with 11 bases between them. This CDR3 is built from 13 residues. Germline CDR1 is SQVTM and CDR2 is ANQGSEA.

This sequence joins TRBV11-3 and TRBJ1-5; D gene unclear. The CDR3 has 14 amino acids. Germline values: CDR1 SGHNT, CDR2 YENEEA. V lost 1 base to trimming and J lost 7 bases, with 11 bases between them. The CDR3 DNA reads TGTGCCAGCAGCTTAGTAGGTTTCGGGCAGCCCCAGCATTTT. Encoded protein: CASSLVGFGQPQHF.

Comment on this clonotype: The missing conserved phenylalanine or tryptophan at the end of this CDR3 makes a read error likely. The limits of the CDR3 on the DNA are not certain, so only TCRdb's listed CDR3 is given. This chain uses TRBV29-1 with TRBJ1-1; the table's D call, TRBD1, has no DNA check behind it. Germline CDR1 and CDR2: SQVTM and ANQGSEA. The CDR3 is 8 amino acids long, termini counted. CDR3 residues: CSVENRGA.

Only one count was recorded for this clonotype. The V call is TRBV19, the J call TRBJ2-3, with 7 bases aligning to TRBD2. This CDR3 has 16 amino acids. J lost 2 bases, V lost 3 bases, and 8 bases had no gene match. Germline V gives CDR1 LNHDA, CDR2 SQIVND (reference sequence). The CDR3 loop reads CASSIEAGLLTDTQYF. CDR3 nucleotide sequence: TGTGCCAGTAGTATCGAAGCGGGACTGCTCACAGATACGCAGTATTTT.